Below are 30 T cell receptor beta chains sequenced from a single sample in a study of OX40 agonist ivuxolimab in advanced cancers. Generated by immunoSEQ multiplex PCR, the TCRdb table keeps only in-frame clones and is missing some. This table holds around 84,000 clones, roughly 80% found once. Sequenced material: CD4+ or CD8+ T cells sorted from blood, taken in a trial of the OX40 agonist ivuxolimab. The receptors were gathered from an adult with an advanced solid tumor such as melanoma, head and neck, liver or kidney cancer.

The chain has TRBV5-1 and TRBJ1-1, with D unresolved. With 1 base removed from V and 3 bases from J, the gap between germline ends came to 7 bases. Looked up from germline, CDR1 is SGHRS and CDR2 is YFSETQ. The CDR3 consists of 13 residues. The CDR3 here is CASSLQQYTEAFF. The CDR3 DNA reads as TGCGCCAGCAGCTTGCAACAGTACACTGAAGCTTTCTTT.

The DNA for the CDR3 is TGCGCCAGCAGCCAAGCTCCGGGCCCCTGGGAGACCCAGTACTTC. This codes for CASSQAPGPWETQYF. The rearrangement links TRBV4-3 to TRBJ2-5; D gene uncertain. This CDR3 contains 15 residues. Germline CDR1 reads LGHNA; CDR2 reads YSLEER. Trimming stripped 1 base from V and 5 bases from J, with 14 bases between.

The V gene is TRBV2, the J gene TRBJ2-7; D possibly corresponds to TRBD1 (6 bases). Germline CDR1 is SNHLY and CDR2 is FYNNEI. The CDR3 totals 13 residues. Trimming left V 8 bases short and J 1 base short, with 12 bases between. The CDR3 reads CASARDISYEQYF. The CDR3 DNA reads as TGTGCCAGCGCTCGGGACATTTCCTACGAGCAGTACTTC.

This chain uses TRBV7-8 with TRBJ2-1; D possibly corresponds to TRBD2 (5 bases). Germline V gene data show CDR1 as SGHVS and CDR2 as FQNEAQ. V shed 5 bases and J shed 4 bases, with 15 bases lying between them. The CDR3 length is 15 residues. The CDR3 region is CASSLREGGYNEQFF. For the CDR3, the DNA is TGTGCCAGCAGCCTCCGAGAAGGAGGTTACAATGAGCAGTTCTTC.

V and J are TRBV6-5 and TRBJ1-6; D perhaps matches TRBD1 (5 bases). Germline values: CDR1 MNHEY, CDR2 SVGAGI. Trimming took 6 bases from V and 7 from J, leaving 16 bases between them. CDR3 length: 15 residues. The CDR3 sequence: CASSQTQGSNSPLHF. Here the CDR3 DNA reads TGTGCCAGCAGCCAAACCCAGGGATCAAATTCACCCCTCCACTTT.

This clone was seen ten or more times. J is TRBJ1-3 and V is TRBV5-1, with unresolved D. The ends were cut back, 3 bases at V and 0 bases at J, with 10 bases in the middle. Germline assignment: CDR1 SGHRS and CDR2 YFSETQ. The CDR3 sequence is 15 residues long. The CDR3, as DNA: TGCGCCAGCAGCTCCGGGTCGAGCTCTGGAAACACCATATATTTT. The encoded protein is CASSSGSSSGNTIYF. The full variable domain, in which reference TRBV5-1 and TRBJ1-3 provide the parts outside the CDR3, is KAGVTQTPRYLIKTRGQQVTLSCSPISGHRSVSWYQQTPGQGLQFLFEYFSETQRNKGNFPGRFSGRQFSNSRSEMNVSTLELGDSALYLCASSSGSSSGNTIYFGEGSWLTVV.

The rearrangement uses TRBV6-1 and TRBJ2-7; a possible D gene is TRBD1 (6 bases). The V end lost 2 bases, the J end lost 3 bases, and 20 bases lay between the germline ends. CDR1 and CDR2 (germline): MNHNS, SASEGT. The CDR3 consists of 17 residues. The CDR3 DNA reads TGTGCCAGCAGTGAAAGTAGAGTTCGTACAGGGCTCTACGAGCAGTACTTC. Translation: CASSESRVRTGLYEQYF.

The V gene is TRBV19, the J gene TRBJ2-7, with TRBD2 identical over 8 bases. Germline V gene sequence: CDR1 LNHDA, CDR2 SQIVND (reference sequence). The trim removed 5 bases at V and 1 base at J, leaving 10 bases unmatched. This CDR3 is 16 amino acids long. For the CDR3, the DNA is TGTGCCAGTAGTCCGCTAACTAGCGGTCCTTCCTACGAGCAGTACTTC. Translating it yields CASSPLTSGPSYEQYF.

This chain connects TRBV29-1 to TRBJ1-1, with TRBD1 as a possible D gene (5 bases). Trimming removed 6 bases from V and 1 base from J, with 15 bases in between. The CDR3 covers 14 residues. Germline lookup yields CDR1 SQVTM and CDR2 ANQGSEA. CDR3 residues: CSVDRDPGNTEAFF. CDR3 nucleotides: TGCAGCGTAGACCGGGACCCTGGGAACACTGAAGCTTTCTTT.

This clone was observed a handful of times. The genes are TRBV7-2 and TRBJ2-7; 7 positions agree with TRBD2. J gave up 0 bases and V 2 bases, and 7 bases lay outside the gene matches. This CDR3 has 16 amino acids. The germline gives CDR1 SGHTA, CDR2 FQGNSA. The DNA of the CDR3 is TGTGCCAGCAGCTTACGGGCGGGCGGGAGCTCCTACGAGCAGTACTTC. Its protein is CASSLRAGGSSYEQYF.

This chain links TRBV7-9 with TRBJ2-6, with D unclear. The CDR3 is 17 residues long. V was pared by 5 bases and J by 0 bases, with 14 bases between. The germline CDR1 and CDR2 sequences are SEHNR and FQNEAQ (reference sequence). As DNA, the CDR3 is TGTGCCAGCAGCCCCATCCTCGGCAGCTCTGGGGCCAACGTCCTGACTTTC. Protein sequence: CASSPILGSSGANVLTF.

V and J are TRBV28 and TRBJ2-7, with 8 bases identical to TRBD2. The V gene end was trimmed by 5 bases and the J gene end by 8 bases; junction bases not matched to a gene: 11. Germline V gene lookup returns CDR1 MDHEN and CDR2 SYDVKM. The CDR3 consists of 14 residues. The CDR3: CASSPGGAGVKQYF. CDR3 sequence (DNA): TGTGCCAGCAGTCCCGGGGGGGCCGGAGTCAAGCAGTACTTC.

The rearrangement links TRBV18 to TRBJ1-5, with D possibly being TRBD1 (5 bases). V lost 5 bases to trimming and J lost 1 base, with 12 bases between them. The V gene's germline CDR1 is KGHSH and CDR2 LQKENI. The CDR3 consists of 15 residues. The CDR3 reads CASSRDGKSNQPQHF. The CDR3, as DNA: TGTGCCAGCTCAAGGGACGGAAAAAGCAATCAGCCCCAGCATTTT. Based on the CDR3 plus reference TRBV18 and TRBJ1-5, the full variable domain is NAGVMQNPRHLVRRRGQEARLRCSPMKGHSHVYWYRQLPEEGLKFMVYLQKENIIDESGMPKERFSAEFPKEGPSILRIQQVVRGDSAAYFCASSRDGKSNQPQHFGDGTRLSIL.

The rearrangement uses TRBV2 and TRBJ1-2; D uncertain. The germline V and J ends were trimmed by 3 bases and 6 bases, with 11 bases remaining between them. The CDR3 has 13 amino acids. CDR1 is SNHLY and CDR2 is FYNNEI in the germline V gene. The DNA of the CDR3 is TGTGCCAGCAGTGATCAAGGGTTAGATGGCTACACCTTC. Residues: CASSDQGLDGYTF.

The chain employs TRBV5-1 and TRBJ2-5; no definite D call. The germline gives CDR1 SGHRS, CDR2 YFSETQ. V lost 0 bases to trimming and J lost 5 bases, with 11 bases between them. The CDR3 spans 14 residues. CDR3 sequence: CASSLGGVTETQYF. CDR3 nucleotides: TGCGCCAGCAGCTTGGGTGGTGTAACGGAGACCCAGTACTTC.

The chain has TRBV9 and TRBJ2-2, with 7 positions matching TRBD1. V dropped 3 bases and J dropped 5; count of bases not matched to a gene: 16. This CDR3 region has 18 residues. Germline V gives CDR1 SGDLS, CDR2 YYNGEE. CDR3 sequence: CASSAKPGDRGWTGELFF. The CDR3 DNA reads TGTGCCAGCAGCGCCAAGCCTGGGGACAGAGGATGGACCGGGGAGCTGTTTTTT.

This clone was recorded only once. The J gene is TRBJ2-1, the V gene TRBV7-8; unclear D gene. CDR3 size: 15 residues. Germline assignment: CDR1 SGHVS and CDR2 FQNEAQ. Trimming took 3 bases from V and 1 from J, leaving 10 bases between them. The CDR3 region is CASSFSSSSYNEQFF. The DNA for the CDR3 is TGTGCCAGCAGCTTTTCCAGCTCTTCCTACAATGAGCAGTTCTTC.

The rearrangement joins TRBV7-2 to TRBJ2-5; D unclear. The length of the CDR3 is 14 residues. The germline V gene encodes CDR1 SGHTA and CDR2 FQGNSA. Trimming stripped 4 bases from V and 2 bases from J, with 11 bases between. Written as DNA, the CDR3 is TGTGCCAGCAGCTCTCTGCGCAGACAAGAGACCCAGTACTTC. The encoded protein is CASSSLRRQETQYF. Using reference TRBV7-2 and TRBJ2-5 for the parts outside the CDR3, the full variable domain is GAGVSQSPSNKVTEKGKDVELRCDPISGHTALYWYRQSLGQGLEFLIYFQGNSAPDKSGLPSDRFSAERTGGSVSTLTIQRTQQEDSAVYLCASSSLRRQETQYFGPGTRLLVL.

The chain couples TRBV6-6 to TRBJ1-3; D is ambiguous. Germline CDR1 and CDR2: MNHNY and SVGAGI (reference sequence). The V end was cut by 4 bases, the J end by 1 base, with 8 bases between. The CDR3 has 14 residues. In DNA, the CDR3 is TGTGCCAGCAGTTTCGGAGCTTCTGGAAACACCATATATTTT. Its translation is CASSFGASGNTIYF.

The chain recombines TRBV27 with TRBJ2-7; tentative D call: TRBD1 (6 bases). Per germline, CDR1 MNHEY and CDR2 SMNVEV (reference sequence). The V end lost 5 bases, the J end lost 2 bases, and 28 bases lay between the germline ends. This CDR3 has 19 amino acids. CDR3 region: CASSPLIIPGQLPPYEQYF. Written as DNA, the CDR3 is TGTGCCAGCAGTCCATTAATTATTCCGGGACAACTTCCCCCCTACGAGCAGTACTTC.

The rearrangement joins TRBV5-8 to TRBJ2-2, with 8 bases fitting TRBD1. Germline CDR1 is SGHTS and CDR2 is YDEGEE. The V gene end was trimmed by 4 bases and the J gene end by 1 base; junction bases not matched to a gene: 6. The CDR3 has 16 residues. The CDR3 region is CASSLRTGLNTGELFF. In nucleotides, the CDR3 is TGTGCCAGCAGCCTAAGGACAGGGCTGAACACCGGGGAGCTGTTTTTT. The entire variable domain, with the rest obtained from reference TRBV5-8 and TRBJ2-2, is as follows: EAGVTQSPTHLIKTRGQQATLRCSPISGHTSVYWYQQALGLGLQFLLWYDEGEERNRGNFPPRFSGRQFPNYSSELNVNALELEDSALYLCASSLRTGLNTGELFFGEGSRLTVL.

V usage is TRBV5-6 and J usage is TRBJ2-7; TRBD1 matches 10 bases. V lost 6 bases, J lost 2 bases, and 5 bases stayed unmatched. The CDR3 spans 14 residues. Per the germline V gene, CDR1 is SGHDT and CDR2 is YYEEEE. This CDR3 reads CASKNGQGAYEQYF. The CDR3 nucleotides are TGTGCCAGCAAAAATGGACAGGGGGCCTACGAGCAGTACTTC.

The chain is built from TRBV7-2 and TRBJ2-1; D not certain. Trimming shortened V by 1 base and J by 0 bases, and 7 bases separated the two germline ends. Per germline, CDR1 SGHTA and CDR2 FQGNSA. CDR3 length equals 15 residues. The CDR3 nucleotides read TGTGCCAGCAGCTTAGAACAGCGCTCCTACAATGAGCAGTTCTTC. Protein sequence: CASSLEQRSYNEQFF.

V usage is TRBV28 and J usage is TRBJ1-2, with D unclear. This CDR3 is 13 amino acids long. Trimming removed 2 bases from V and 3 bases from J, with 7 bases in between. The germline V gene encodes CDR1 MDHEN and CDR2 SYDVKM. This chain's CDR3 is CASSLPPDYGYTF. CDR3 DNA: TGTGCCAGCAGTTTACCTCCAGACTATGGCTACACCTTC.

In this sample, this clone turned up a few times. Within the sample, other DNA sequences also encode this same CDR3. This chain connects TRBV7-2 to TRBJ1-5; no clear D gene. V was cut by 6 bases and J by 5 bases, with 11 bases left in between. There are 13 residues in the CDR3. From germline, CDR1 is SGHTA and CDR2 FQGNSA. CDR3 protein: CASSLTQDQPQHF. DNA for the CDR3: TGTGCCAGCAGTCTGACCCAGGATCAGCCCCAGCATTTT.

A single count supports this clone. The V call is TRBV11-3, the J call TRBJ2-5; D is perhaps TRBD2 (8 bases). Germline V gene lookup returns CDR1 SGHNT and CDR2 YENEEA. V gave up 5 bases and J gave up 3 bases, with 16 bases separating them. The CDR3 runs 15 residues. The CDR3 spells CASSAGGGTEETQYF. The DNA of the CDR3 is TGTGCCAGCAGCGCGGGGGGTGGGACAGAAGAGACCCAGTACTTC.

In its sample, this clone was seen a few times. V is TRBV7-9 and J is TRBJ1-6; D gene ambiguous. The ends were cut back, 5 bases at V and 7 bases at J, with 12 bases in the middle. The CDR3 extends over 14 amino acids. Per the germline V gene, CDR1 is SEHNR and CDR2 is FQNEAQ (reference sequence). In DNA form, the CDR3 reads TGTGCCAGCAGCCACAACACGCAAAATTCACCCCTCCACTTT. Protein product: CASSHNTQNSPLHF.

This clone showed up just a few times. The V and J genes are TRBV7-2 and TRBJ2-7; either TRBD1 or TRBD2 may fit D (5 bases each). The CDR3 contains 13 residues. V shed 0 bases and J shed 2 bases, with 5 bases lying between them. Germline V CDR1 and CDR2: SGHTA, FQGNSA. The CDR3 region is CASSLAGAYEQYF. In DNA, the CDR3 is TGTGCCAGCAGCTTAGCGGGGGCCTACGAGCAGTACTTC.

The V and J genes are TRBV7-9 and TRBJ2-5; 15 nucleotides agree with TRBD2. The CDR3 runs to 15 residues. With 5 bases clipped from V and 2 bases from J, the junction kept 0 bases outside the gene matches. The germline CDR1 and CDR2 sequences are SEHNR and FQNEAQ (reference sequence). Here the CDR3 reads CASSGTSGGQETQYF. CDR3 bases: TGTGCCAGCAGCGGGACTAGCGGGGGGCAAGAGACCCAGTACTTC.

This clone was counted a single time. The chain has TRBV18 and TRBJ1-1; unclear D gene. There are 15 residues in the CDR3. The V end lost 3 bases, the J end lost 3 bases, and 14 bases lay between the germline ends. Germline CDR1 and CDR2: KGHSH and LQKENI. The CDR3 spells CASSPVAGRDTEAFF. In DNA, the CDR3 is TGTGCCAGCTCACCCGTAGCGGGAAGGGACACTGAAGCTTTCTTT. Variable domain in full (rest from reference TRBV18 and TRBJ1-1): NAGVMQNPRHLVRRRGQEARLRCSPMKGHSHVYWYRQLPEEGLKFMVYLQKENIIDESGMPKERFSAEFPKEGPSILRIQQVVRGDSAAYFCASSPVAGRDTEAFFGQGTRLTVV.